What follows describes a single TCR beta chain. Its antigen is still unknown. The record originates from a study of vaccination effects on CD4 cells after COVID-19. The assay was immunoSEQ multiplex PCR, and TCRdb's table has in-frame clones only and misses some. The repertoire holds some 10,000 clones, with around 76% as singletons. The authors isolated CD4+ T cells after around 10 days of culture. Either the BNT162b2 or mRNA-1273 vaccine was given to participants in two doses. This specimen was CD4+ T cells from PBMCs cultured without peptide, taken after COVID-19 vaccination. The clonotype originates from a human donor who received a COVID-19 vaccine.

The CDR3 protein is CASSEKEGRSYGYTF. DNA for the CDR3: TGTGCCAGCAGTGAAAAAGAGGGACGGTCCTATGGCTACACCTTC. The V and J genes are TRBV25-1 and TRBJ1-2; possible D gene TRBD1, 5 bases. V shed 2 bases and J shed 4 bases, with 14 bases lying between them. This CDR3 comprises 15 residues. CDR1 is MGHDK and CDR2 is SYGVNS in the germline V gene.